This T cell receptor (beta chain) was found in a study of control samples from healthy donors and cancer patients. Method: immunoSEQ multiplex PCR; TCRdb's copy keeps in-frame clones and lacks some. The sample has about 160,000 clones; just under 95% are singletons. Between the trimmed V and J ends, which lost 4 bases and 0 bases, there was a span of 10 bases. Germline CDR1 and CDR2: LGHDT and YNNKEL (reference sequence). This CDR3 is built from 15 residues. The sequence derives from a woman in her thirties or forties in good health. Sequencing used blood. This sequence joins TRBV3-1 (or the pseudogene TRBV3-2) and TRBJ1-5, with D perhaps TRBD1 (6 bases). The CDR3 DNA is TGTGCCAGCAGCCCACGGACAGATAGCAATCAGCCCCAGCATTTT. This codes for CASSPRTDSNQPQHF.